The rows below give T cell receptor beta chains drawn from one sample of a study of blood T cell repertoires in COVID-19. Only in-frame clones appear in the TCRdb table, and some are missing; sequencing was by immunoSEQ multiplex PCR. The sample lists roughly 30,000 clones, around 89% occurring once. Input material: peripheral blood. The receptor set was obtained from a man between 60 and 75 years old with active COVID-19. Both conserved end residues are part of each CDR3. Where a row states a size, it is once, few, many or the class of an expanded clone; other rows omit it.

clone_size v_call cdr3_aa
- TRBV28 CASSRGTAPRYEQYF
- TRBV19 CASSRSRGPNEKLFF
- TRBV5-1 CASSPGVRGSDTQYF
once TRBV30 CAWRGWTSGGIRSTDTQYF
- TRBV10-1 CASSPMGGRQETQYF
- TRBV24-1 CATSGNSNTEAFF
- TRBV3-1/TRBV3-2 CASSQVSPGRQFF
- TRBV7-6 CASSSYRGGGGNTIYF
- TRBV2 CASRSRQGWGYTF
- TRBV5-6 CASSYRGMGLLKGEQYF
- TRBV2 CASSPDRGVGEKLFF
- TRBV5-4 CASSSRLAGATDTQYF
- TRBV25-1 CASSESGVEQYF
- TRBV5-5 CASSSTGGGGYGYTF
once TRBV4-3 CASRGQSNSPLHF
- TRBV6-5 CAILDRNTGYTF
- TRBV18 CASSPQGRTEAFF
- TRBV28 CASSPQGRDLYGYTF
- TRBV19 CASSVQGERTEAFF
- TRBV24-1 CATSAWSGDGYTF
- TRBV3-1/TRBV3-2 CASSRLRDRGLLQNSPLHF
- TRBV30 CAWSYAGGGYTF
- TRBV7-8 CASSARRLAPGREQYF
- TRBV7-9 CASSPGAAGANVLTF
- TRBV7-9 CASSGGRGHGYTF
- TRBV25-1 CASSGAGGRSPLHF
few TRBV27 CASSPAGTGAAPFHF
- TRBV5-5 CASSDFRGEVNTEAFF
- TRBV5-4 CASSTASRLTDTQYF
- TRBV5-1 CASSSLSASQEETQYF